The T cell receptor (beta chain) described here comes from a study of T cell responses to AZD1222 COVID-19 vaccine. Sequencing was performed with immunoSEQ multiplex PCR; in TCRdb, only in-frame clones are kept and a portion is missing. The sample has 160,000 or so clones; 80% to 90% are singletons. The CDR3 spans 12 residues. The V and J ends lost 6 bases and 8 bases respectively, with 11 bases between them. CDR1 and CDR2 (germline): SNHLY, FYNNEI. Study-wide results and limits: There were mostly white British donors and more females than males, and clonal diversity was possibly underestimated.

Comment on this clone: Its antigen is currently unknown.

The receptor was isolated from an adult who had recovered from COVID-19. The chain links TRBV2 to TRBJ2-1, with D unresolved. Specimen: peripheral blood, collected after recovery from COVID-19. For the CDR3, the DNA is TGTGCCAGCAGCCTATTCGACGATGAGCAGTTCTTC. Protein: CASSLFDDEQFF.